Following are 28 T cell receptor beta chains from one sample sequenced in a study of CD8+ T cells in alopecia areata. cDNA reverse transcribed from extracted RNA served as the sequencing template. Profiled with immunoSEQ multiplex PCR; TCRdb holds only in-frame clones, not every one. This table has roughly 150,000 clones, 55% appearing once. Sequenced material: CD4+ T cells sorted from blood. These receptors were obtained from a human donor in good health.

The rearrangement uses TRBV2 and TRBJ1-2; a possible D gene is TRBD1 (5 bases). The CDR3 is 13 residues long. CDR1 SNHLY and CDR2 FYNNEI come from the germline V gene. The ends were cut back, 6 bases at V and 4 bases at J, with 12 bases in the middle. The CDR3 region is CASRGDGSYGYTF. The CDR3 DNA sequence: TGTGCCAGCAGAGGGGACGGGAGCTATGGCTACACCTTC.

V usage is TRBV11-2 and J usage is TRBJ1-1, with D possibly matching TRBD1 (5 bases). The germline V gene has CDR1 SGHAT and CDR2 FQNNGV. V lost 2 bases to trimming and J lost 1 base, with 14 bases between them. This CDR3 comprises 16 residues. CDR3 nucleotide sequence: TGTGCCAGCAGCTTACTGAGGGGCAGGAAGAACACTGAAGCTTTCTTT. Its translation is CASSLLRGRKNTEAFF.

This sequence joins TRBV6-5 and TRBJ2-1; 8 bases line up with TRBD2. The CDR3 consists of 14 residues. The germline V gene encodes CDR1 MNHEY and CDR2 SVGAGI. V dropped 4 bases and J dropped 2; count of bases not matched to a gene: 1. The CDR3 reads CASSFGRAYNEQFF. The CDR3 DNA reads TGTGCCAGCAGTTTCGGGAGGGCCTACAATGAGCAGTTCTTC.

CDR3 protein: CSVGRSAYEQYF. Here the CDR3 DNA reads TGCAGCGTTGGGAGGTCGGCCTACGAGCAGTACTTC. The V and J genes are TRBV29-1 and TRBJ2-7, with a possible D match to TRBD2 (5 bases). V lost 4 bases and J lost 2, with 9 bases in between. This CDR3 is 12 amino acids long. From germline, CDR1 is SQVTM and CDR2 ANQGSEA.

The gene calls are TRBV11-2 and TRBJ2-6; 14 nucleotides match TRBD2. Germline-derived CDR1 and CDR2 are SGHAT and FQNNGV. V was pared by 5 bases and J by 0 bases, with 3 bases of the junction left unmatched. The CDR3 extends over 18 amino acids. The CDR3: CASSLGLAGGSGANVLTF. The CDR3 DNA sequence: TGTGCCAGCAGCCTTGGACTAGCGGGAGGCTCTGGGGCCAACGTCCTGACTTTC.

This clone was recorded a few times. This sequence joins TRBV29-1 and TRBJ1-5, with D possibly matching TRBD1 (6 bases). V dropped 6 bases and J dropped 7 bases, with 16 bases sitting between them. This CDR3 region has 13 residues. CDR1 SQVTM and CDR2 ANQGSEA come from the germline V gene. CDR3 protein: CSVGTSPRQPQHF. In DNA form, the CDR3 reads TGCAGCGTCGGGACATCCCCTCGACAGCCCCAGCATTTT.

This chain links TRBV9 with TRBJ2-5; the D is unclear. The CDR3 covers 14 residues. Trimming removed 0 bases from V and 6 bases from J, with 12 bases in between. Germline V lookup: CDR1 SGDLS, CDR2 YYNGEE. The DNA of the CDR3 is TGTGCCAGCAGCGTAGGGGTAGCTAGTCAGACCCAGTACTTC. Protein: CASSVGVASQTQYF.

This clone was detected a few times. The chain links TRBV29-1 to TRBJ2-3, with no clear D. The CDR3 runs 11 residues. V lost 6 bases to trimming and J lost 0 bases, with 4 bases between them. The V gene's germline CDR1 is SQVTM and CDR2 ANQGSEA. CDR3 residues: CSVGSTDTQYF. The CDR3 DNA sequence: TGCAGCGTAGGCAGCACAGATACGCAGTATTTT.

This clone was counted between two and nine times. The V call is TRBV2, the J call TRBJ1-1; D is perhaps TRBD1 (5 bases). This CDR3 contains 14 residues. Looked up from germline, CDR1 is SNHLY and CDR2 is FYNNEI. V lost 6 bases and J 1 base, leaving 12 bases between the germline ends. The CDR3, as DNA: TGTGCCAGCAGACCCAGGGAGTCGAACACTGAAGCTTTCTTT. It yields the protein CASRPRESNTEAFF.

This clone showed up just a few times. The J gene is TRBJ2-7, the V gene TRBV29-1; a possible D gene is TRBD1 (6 bases). V lost 3 bases and J lost 5, with 14 bases in between. The CDR3 runs 13 residues. Germline V lookup: CDR1 SQVTM, CDR2 ANQGSEA. Here the CDR3 DNA reads TGCAGCGTTGATTCCGGCCAGGGGAACGAGCAGTACTTC. It yields the protein CSVDSGQGNEQYF.

The CDR3 reads CASSAGLAGYSSYNEQFF. CDR3 in DNA: TGTGCCAGCAGCGCGGGACTAGCAGGGTATAGCTCCTACAATGAGCAGTTCTTC. The genes are TRBV7-9 and TRBJ2-1, with 9 bases aligning to TRBD2. This CDR3 comprises 18 residues. The trim removed 5 bases at V and 0 bases at J, leaving 11 bases unmatched. Looked up from germline, CDR1 is SEHNR and CDR2 is FQNEAQ (reference sequence).

The chain combines TRBV11-1 with TRBJ2-3, with TRBD2 as a possible D gene (6 bases). Looked up from germline, CDR1 is SGHAT and CDR2 is FQDESV (reference sequence). The V end lost 6 bases, the J end lost 5 bases, and 18 bases lay between the germline ends. CDR3 length equals 15 residues. As DNA, the CDR3 is TGTGCCAGCAGATACCGGGAGAGCAGGGAAGATACGCAGTATTTT. This codes for CASRYRESREDTQYF.

This clone was picked up a small number of times. The CDR3 DNA follows: TGCGCCAGCAGTCAATGGTCAGGGGGCGATGGCTACACCTTC. It specifies CASSQWSGGDGYTF. The chain links TRBV23-1 to TRBJ1-2, with 8 bases identical to TRBD1. TRBV23-1 is known as an ORF, though its function is uncertain. The V gene end was trimmed by 1 base and the J gene end by 6 bases; junction bases not matched to a gene: 4. The CDR3 runs 14 residues.

The CDR3 region is CASSFGPNSYEQYF. In nucleotides, the CDR3 is TGCGCCAGCAGCTTCGGTCCTAACTCCTACGAGCAGTACTTC. The rearrangement joins TRBV5-1 to TRBJ2-7; D not resolved. V lost 2 bases and J lost 0, with 9 bases in between. There are 14 residues in the CDR3. The V gene's germline CDR1 is SGHRS and CDR2 YFSETQ. Filled out from reference TRBV5-1 and TRBJ2-7, the complete variable domain reads KAGVTQTPRYLIKTRGQQVTLSCSPISGHRSVSWYQQTPGQGLQFLFEYFSETQRNKGNFPGRFSGRQFSNSRSEMNVSTLELGDSALYLCASSFGPNSYEQYFGPGTRLTVT.

The rearrangement links TRBV30 to TRBJ1-4; D gene unclear. The germline gives CDR1 GTSNPN, CDR2 SVGIG (reference sequence). The CDR3 extends over 12 amino acids. V was cut by 4 bases and J by 0 bases, with 3 bases left in between. The CDR3 is CAWKATNEKLFF. The CDR3 DNA sequence: TGTGCCTGGAAAGCAACTAATGAAAAACTGTTTTTT.

The chain uses TRBV9 and TRBJ2-2; 9 bases are shared with TRBD2. The V gene end was trimmed by 5 bases and the J gene end by 7 bases; junction bases not matched to a gene: 15. This CDR3 has 17 residues. CDR1 is SGDLS, CDR2 YYNGEE, per germline. The CDR3 sequence is CASSYFSGRVSNGELFF. The CDR3 DNA sequence: TGTGCCAGCAGTTATTTTAGCGGGAGAGTCAGTAACGGGGAGCTGTTTTTT.

The chain has TRBV14 and TRBJ2-2; TRBD2 is a possible D gene (6 bases). Germline-derived CDR1 and CDR2 are SGHDN and FVKESK. The V end was cut by 1 base, the J end by 1 base, with 7 bases between. CDR3 length equals 15 residues. CDR3 nucleotide sequence: TGTGCCAGCAGCCAAGTGCGGGGGAACACCGGGGAGCTGTTTTTT. Protein product: CASSQVRGNTGELFF. Variable domain in full (rest from reference TRBV14 and TRBJ2-2): EAGVTQFPSHSVIEKGQTVTLRCDPISGHDNLYWYRRVMGKEIKFLLHFVKESKQDESGMPNNRFLAERTGGTYSTLKVQPAELEDSGVYFCASSQVRGNTGELFFGEGSRLTVL.

V and J are TRBV15 and TRBJ1-5; unclear D gene. This CDR3 comprises 12 residues. V was shortened by 6 bases and J by 9 bases, with 12 bases between the two germline ends. CDR1 is LNHNV, CDR2 YYDKDF, per germline (reference sequence). CDR3 DNA: TGTGCCACCAGTACCGGGTCCCGGCCCCAGCATTTT. As protein: CATSTGSRPQHF.

This chain connects TRBV4-1 to TRBJ1-5; 7 bases line up with TRBD1. Losses at the gene ends were 1 base for V and 8 bases for J; bases not matched to a gene: 14. The CDR3 contains 17 residues. CDR1 MGHRA and CDR2 YSYEKL come from the germline V gene. DNA for the CDR3: TGCGCCAGCAGCCAAGTCCCCGTTTCGACAGGGAGGGAGCCCCAGCATTTT. Its translation: CASSQVPVSTGREPQHF.

The chain uses TRBV11-2 and TRBJ2-4; TRBD2 agrees at 8 bases. V dropped 4 bases and J dropped 8; count of bases not matched to a gene: 13. CDR1 and CDR2 (germline): SGHAT, FQNNGV. The CDR3 covers 16 residues. The DNA of the CDR3 is TGTGCCAGCAGCTCGTTAAACGGACTAGCTGGGTACATTCAGTACTTC. This translates into CASSSLNGLAGYIQYF. The complete variable domain, with remaining parts taken from reference TRBV11-2 and TRBJ2-4, reads EAGVAQSPRYKIIEKRQSVAFWCNPISGHATLYWYQQILGQGPKLLIQFQNNGVVDDSQLPKDRFSAERLKGVDSTLKIQPAKLEDSAVYLCASSSLNGLAGYIQYFGAGTRLSVL.

The J gene is TRBJ1-4, the V gene TRBV7-9; no definite D call. Trimming removed 1 base at V and 5 bases at J, with 11 bases between. CDR1 is SEHNR, CDR2 FQNEAQ, per germline (reference sequence). The CDR3 totals 15 residues. The CDR3: CASSLGDRANEKLFF. CDR3 coding DNA: TGTGCCAGCAGCTTAGGCGATCGGGCAAATGAAAAACTGTTTTTT.

The chain links TRBV29-1 to TRBJ2-2; D is undetermined. Trimming stripped 7 bases from V and 5 bases from J, with 14 bases between. Germline loops: CDR1 SQVTM, CDR2 ANQGSEA. This CDR3 is built from 13 residues. CDR3 region: CSAEGIATGELFF. CDR3 in DNA: TGCAGCGCCGAAGGGATAGCTACCGGGGAGCTGTTTTTT.

J is TRBJ2-7 and V is TRBV5-1; D gene ambiguous. CDR3 size: 13 residues. V lost 4 bases and J lost 0, with 8 bases in between. Per germline, CDR1 SGHRS and CDR2 YFSETQ. This chain's CDR3 is CASSGMSSYEQYF. CDR3 DNA: TGCGCCAGCAGCGGCATGAGCTCCTACGAGCAGTACTTC.

The chain carries TRBV30 and TRBJ2-5; D gene uncertain. Trimming took off 1 base at V and 2 bases at J, with 8 bases between the two ends. Germline CDR1 and CDR2: GTSNPN and SVGIG (reference sequence). The CDR3 sequence is 13 residues long. CDR3 loop: CAWSEAPQETQYF. CDR3 coding DNA: TGTGCCTGGAGTGAGGCACCTCAAGAGACCCAGTACTTC. The whole variable domain, remainder taken from reference TRBV30 and TRBJ2-5, is SQTIHQWPATLVQPVGSPLSLECTVEGTSNPNLYWYRQAAGRGLQLLFYSVGIGQISSEVPQNLSASRPQDRQFILSSKKLLLSDSGFYLCAWSEAPQETQYFGPGTRLLVL.

This clone has only a few counts. The CDR3 sequence is CASSHFQDTQYF. The CDR3 DNA follows: TGTGCCAGCAGCCATTTCCAAGATACGCAGTATTTT. The genes are TRBV14 and TRBJ2-3; D not certain. This CDR3 spans 12 amino acids. With 3 bases removed from V and 5 bases from J, the gap between germline ends came to 6 bases. CDR1 is SGHDN and CDR2 is FVKESK in the germline V gene.

This clone appeared a few times. The chain has TRBV10-3 and TRBJ1-2; no firm D call. V dropped 3 bases and J dropped 2 bases, with 16 bases sitting between them. The CDR3 spans 16 residues. Germline values: CDR1 ENHRY, CDR2 SYGVKD. Written as DNA, the CDR3 is TGTGCCATCAGTGATTGGCAGGCCTACCCCAACTATGGCTACACCTTC. It codes for CAISDWQAYPNYGYTF.

The rearrangement joins TRBV2 to TRBJ1-2; no clear D. CDR3 length: 13 amino acids. CDR1 is SNHLY, CDR2 FYNNEI, per germline. The V and J ends lost 9 bases and 7 bases respectively, with 18 bases between them. The CDR3 region has the DNA TGTGCCAGTGGGTTACCGGGAGCGGCTGGCTACACCTTC. Translation gives CASGLPGAAGYTF.

The rearrangement uses TRBV18 and TRBJ2-4; 14 positions agree with TRBD2. After removal of 2 bases from V and 3 bases from J, the junction contained 6 bases not matched to a gene. Germline V lookup: CDR1 KGHSH, CDR2 LQKENI. This CDR3 is 18 amino acids long. The CDR3 DNA sequence: TGTGCCAGCTCACCAAGACTAGCGGGAGGGCCGGGCAAAAACATTCAGTACTTC. Its protein is CASSPRLAGGPGKNIQYF.